The rows below give T cell receptor beta chains drawn from one sample of a study of CD8 T cells in Susac syndrome. TCRdb passed the immunoSEQ multiplex PCR reads through MiXCR, listing each CDR3 protein once. The sample carries around 270,000 distinct CDR3 sequences, 89% recorded once. Sequenced input: CD8+ T cells from PBMCs. The receptors derive from a human donor with multiple sclerosis. Both conserved end residues are part of each CDR3. The D gene is left open where the match is weak. Some rows mark clone size as missing; the rest say once, few, many or name a class of expanded clone.

j_call d_call v_call cdr3_length clone_size cdr3_nt cdr3_aa
TRBJ2-5 TRBD2 TRBV3-1 17 . TGTGCCAGCAGCCAAATCCATAGCGGGGGGGGCCAAGAGACCCAGTACTTC CASSQIHSGGGQETQYF
TRBJ2-7 TRBD1 TRBV10-3 18 . TGTGCCATCAGTCTTTTTCCATGGACAGGGGAAAGACAGGGGGAGCAGTACTTC CAISLFPWTGERQGEQYF
TRBJ2-7 . TRBV28 15 . TGTGCCAGCACCCCCTCTGGGACGGCCTCCTACGAGCAGTACTTC CASTPSGTASYEQYF
TRBJ2-3 TRBD2 TRBV7-2 16 . TGTGCCAGCAGCTTATTCCTAGCGGGGGGGGCAGATACGCAGTATTTT CASSLFLAGGADTQYF
TRBJ2-3 . TRBV19 16 . TGTGCCAGTAGTATTGGGCGCAGCGGCCGAGGAGATACGCAGTATTTT CASSIGRSGRGDTQYF
TRBJ1-2 . TRBV29-1 14 . TGCAGCGTTGAAGCATTCGGGACGCACTATGGCTACACCTTC CSVEAFGTHYGYTF
TRBJ2-3 TRBD2 TRBV6-2/TRBV6-3 19 . TGTGCCAGCAGTCTTTTAGCGGGAGGAGAGGACCCTAGCACAGATACGCAGTATTTT CASSLLAGGEDPSTDTQYF
TRBJ1-2 TRBD1 TRBV7-8 15 . TGTGCCAGCAGCCCCCGACAGGGGCCAAACTATGGCTACACCTTC CASSPRQGPNYGYTF
TRBJ1-2 . TRBV27 13 . TGTGCCAGCAGCGACGGCCCAGGTTATGGCTACACCTTC CASSDGPGYGYTF
TRBJ2-1 . TRBV24-1 12 . TGTGCCACCAGTGATTGGGGCAATGAGCAGTTCTTC CATSDWGNEQFF
TRBJ2-7 . TRBV12-5 12 . TGTGCTAGTGGGCTCGACAGCTACGAGCAGTACTTC CASGLDSYEQYF
TRBJ2-5 TRBD2 TRBV19 15 . TGTGCCAGTAACGGGGGGGGAATGTACCAAGAGACCCAGTACTTC CASNGGGMYQETQYF
TRBJ2-7 TRBD2 TRBV6-2/TRBV6-3 17 . TGTGCCAGCAGTTACCCCATTCGGGGGGGGACATACTACGAGCAGTACTTC CASSYPIRGGTYYEQYF
TRBJ1-5 . TRBV30 14 . TGTGCCTGCGCCTCTGGTGGGATGGATCAGCCCCAGCATTTT CACASGGMDQPQHF
TRBJ1-2 . TRBV27 13 . TGTGCCAGCAGTTCGAACAACCTGCGGGGCTACACCTTC CASSSNNLRGYTF
TRBJ2-2 TRBD2 TRBV7-9 13 . TGTGCCAGCAGCTTAGACGGCCTAGCGGAACTGTTTTTT CASSLDGLAELFF
TRBJ2-7 TRBD2 TRBV20-1 14 . TGCAGTGCGCTACTAGCGGGAGTCTCCTACGAGCAGTACTTC CSALLAGVSYEQYF
TRBJ2-3 TRBD2 TRBV15 15 . TGTGCCACCAGCCTAGCGGGACTATTCACAGATACGCAGTATTTT CATSLAGLFTDTQYF
TRBJ2-7 . TRBV30 13 . TGTGCCTCCGAGCGCCCACTCTCCTACGAGCAGTACTTC CASERPLSYEQYF
TRBJ2-3 . TRBV5-1 15 . TGCGCCAGCAGCCTGGAGGGGTGGGGCACAGATACGCAGTATTTT CASSLEGWGTDTQYF
TRBJ1-1 TRBD1 TRBV2 15 once TGTGCCAGCGGAAAGGACAGGGCCGGGAACACTGAAGCTTTCTTT CASGKDRAGNTEAFF
TRBJ1-3 TRBD1 TRBV7-9 17 . TGTGCCAGCAGCCCCCTACATGGACAGGCGTCTGGAAACACCATATATTTT CASSPLHGQASGNTIYF
TRBJ2-3 . TRBV14 13 . TGTGCCAGCAGCACCCGCTTAGAGGATACGCAGTATTTT CASSTRLEDTQYF
TRBJ2-7 . TRBV20-1 13 . TGCAGTGCTAGCGGGGAACGGGACTACGAGCAGTACTTC CSASGERDYEQYF
TRBJ1-1 . TRBV14 14 . TGTGCCAGCAGCCAGATGTCTAGGGGCACTGAAGCTTTCTTT CASSQMSRGTEAFF
TRBJ2-2 . TRBV18 14 few TGTGCCAGCTCCCTGTCGGCGAACACCGGGGAGCTGTTTTTT CASSLSANTGELFF
TRBJ2-7 . TRBV4-3 15 . TGCGCCAGCAGCCAAGCCCCAGGGTTCAGGTACGAGCAGTACTTC CASSQAPGFRYEQYF
TRBJ2-1 . TRBV27 14 . TGTGCCAGCAGCCATTTGGTTGGGGTCGATGAGCAGTTCTTC CASSHLVGVDEQFF
TRBJ2-1 TRBD1 TRBV2 14 . TGTGCCAGCAGGTTTAGGGGGCGCATGGCTGAGCAGTTCTTC CASRFRGRMAEQFF
TRBJ1-5 . TRBV9 14 . TGTGCCAGCAGCGTAGGACAGCTCAATCAGCCCCAGCATTTT CASSVGQLNQPQHF
TRBJ2-7 TRBD1 TRBV7-7 15 once TGTGCTAGCAGCTCCGGGACAGGGTTATCCTACGAGCAGTACTTC CASSSGTGLSYEQYF
TRBJ2-2 TRBD2 TRBV10-3 16 . TGTGCCATCAGTGAGTCAAAACTAGCGGACACCGGGGAGCTGTTTTTT CAISESKLADTGELFF
TRBJ2-5 TRBD2 TRBV6-1 15 few TGTGCCAGCAATCTGTACGTAGCGGGGGAAGAGACCCAGTACTTC CASNLYVAGEETQYF
TRBJ2-5 TRBD1 TRBV24-1 15 . TGTGCCACCAGTGCTTTGACAGGGGGCGACGAGACCCAGTACTTC CATSALTGGDETQYF
TRBJ2-6 . TRBV27 15 . TGTGCCAGCAGTGACCAGGGTGCTGGGGCCAACGTCCTGACTTTC CASSDQGAGANVLTF
TRBJ2-7 . TRBV15 14 . TGTGCCACCAGCAGAGTTGGGGGATCCTACGAGCAGTACTTC CATSRVGGSYEQYF
TRBJ2-7 . TRBV20-1 12 once TGCAGTGCTAGAGAGCAGGGTGGCGAGCAGTACTTC CSAREQGGEQYF